This record looks at one T cell receptor (beta chain) sequence and its context. Its antigen is unknown. This entry is derived from a study of cytomegalovirus exposure and HLA in healthy donors. Whole-study findings and limits: Versus the roughly 690-donor mean, an Asian-associated ancestry cluster reportedly showed fewer N-insertions in a later analysis.

Donors counted as nominally healthy when sampled, yet unrecorded immune exposures were likely. The V end lost 1 base, the J end lost 0 bases, and 7 bases lay between the germline ends. Germline lookup yields CDR1 LGHNA and CDR2 YNFKEQ. The CDR3 contains 15 residues. It was with 60 Vbeta and 13 Jbeta primers that the PCR ran. Produced via immunoSEQ multiplex PCR; TCRdb's table is partial and in-frame only. The sample holds about 160,000 clones. The TCR comes from a woman aged 55-70 years in good health and CMV-seronegative. The sample comprised PBMCs. This chain uses TRBV4-2 with TRBJ1-5, with D uncertain. The DNA for the CDR3 is TGTGCCAGCAGCCAAGCCAGTGATAGCAATCAGCCCCAGCATTTT. This translates into CASSQASDSNQPQHF.